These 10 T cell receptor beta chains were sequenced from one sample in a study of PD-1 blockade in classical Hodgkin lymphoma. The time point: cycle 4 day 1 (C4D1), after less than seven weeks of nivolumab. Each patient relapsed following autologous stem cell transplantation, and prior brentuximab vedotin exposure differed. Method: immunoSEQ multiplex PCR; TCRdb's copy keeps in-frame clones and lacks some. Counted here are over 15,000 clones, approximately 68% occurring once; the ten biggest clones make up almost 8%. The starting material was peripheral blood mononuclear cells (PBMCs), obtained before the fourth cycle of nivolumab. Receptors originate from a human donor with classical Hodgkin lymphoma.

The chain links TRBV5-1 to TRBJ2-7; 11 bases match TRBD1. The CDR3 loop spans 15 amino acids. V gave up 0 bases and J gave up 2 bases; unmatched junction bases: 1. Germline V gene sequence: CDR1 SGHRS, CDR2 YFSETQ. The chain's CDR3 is CASSLVGQGAYEQYF. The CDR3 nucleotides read TGCGCCAGCAGCTTGGTGGGACAGGGGGCCTACGAGCAGTACTTC.

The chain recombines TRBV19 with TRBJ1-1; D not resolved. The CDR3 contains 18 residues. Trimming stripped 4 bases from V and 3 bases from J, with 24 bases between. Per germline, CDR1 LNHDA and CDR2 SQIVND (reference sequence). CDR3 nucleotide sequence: TGTGCCAGTAGTACCACCTCAAGGTATCGGTATTTGGACACTGAAGCTTTCTTT. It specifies CASSTTSRYRYLDTEAFF.

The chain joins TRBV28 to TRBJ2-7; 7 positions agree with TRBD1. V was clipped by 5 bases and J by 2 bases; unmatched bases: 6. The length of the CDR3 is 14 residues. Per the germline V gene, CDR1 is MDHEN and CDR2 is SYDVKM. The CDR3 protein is CASSRNRGPYEQYF. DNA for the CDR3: TGTGCCAGCAGTCGGAACAGGGGCCCCTACGAGCAGTACTTC. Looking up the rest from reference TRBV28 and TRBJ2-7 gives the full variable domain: DVKVTQSSRYLVKRTGEKVFLECVQDMDHENMFWYRQDPGLGLRLIYFSYDVKMKEKGDIPEGYSVSREKKERFSLILESASTNQTSMYLCASSRNRGPYEQYFGPGTRLTVT.

CDR3 protein: CASSPVGQLQETQYF. The CDR3 DNA is TGTGCCAGCAGTCCGGTGGGGCAGCTACAAGAGACCCAGTACTTC. The V call is TRBV27, the J call TRBJ2-5; TRBD1 is a possible D gene (5 bases). CDR3 length: 15 residues. V was clipped by 5 bases and J by 2 bases, with 15 bases between them. CDR1 is MNHEY and CDR2 is SMNVEV in the germline V gene (reference sequence).

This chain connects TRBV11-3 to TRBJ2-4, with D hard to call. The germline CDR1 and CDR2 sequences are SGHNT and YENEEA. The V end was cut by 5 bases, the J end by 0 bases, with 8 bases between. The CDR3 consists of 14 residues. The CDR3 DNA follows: TGTGCCAGCAGCCCCGGAACAGCCAAAAACATTCAGTACTTC. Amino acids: CASSPGTAKNIQYF.

In nucleotides, the CDR3 is TGTGCCAGCAGTCTAGGGGCCAGGACCTCTGGAAACACCATATATTTT. This codes for CASSLGARTSGNTIYF. The chain combines TRBV28 with TRBJ1-3; maybe TRBD1 (5 bases). V was clipped by 5 bases and J by 0 bases, with 14 bases between them. There are 16 residues in the CDR3. Per germline, CDR1 MDHEN and CDR2 SYDVKM. The full variable domain, in which reference TRBV28 and TRBJ1-3 provide the parts outside the CDR3, is DVKVTQSSRYLVKRTGEKVFLECVQDMDHENMFWYRQDPGLGLRLIYFSYDVKMKEKGDIPEGYSVSREKKERFSLILESASTNQTSMYLCASSLGARTSGNTIYFGEGSWLTVV.

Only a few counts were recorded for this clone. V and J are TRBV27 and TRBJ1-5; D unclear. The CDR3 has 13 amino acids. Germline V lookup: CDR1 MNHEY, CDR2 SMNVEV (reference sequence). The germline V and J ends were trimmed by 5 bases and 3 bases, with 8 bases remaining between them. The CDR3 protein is CASSISHNQPQHF. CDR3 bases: TGTGCCAGCAGTATCAGTCACAATCAGCCCCAGCATTTT.

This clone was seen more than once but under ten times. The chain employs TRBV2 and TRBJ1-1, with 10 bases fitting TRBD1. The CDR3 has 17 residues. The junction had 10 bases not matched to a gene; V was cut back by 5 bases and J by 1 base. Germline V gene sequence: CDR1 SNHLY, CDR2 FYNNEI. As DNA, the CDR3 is TGTGCCAGCAGTCACCAGGGACAGGGGTTGGCGAACACTGAAGCTTTCTTT. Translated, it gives CASSHQGQGLANTEAFF.

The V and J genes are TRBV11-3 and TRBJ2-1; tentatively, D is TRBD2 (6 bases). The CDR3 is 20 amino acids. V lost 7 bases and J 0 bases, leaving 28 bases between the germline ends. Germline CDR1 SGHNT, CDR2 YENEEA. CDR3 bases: TGTGCCAGCACTCCTCCCGGGACTTTGACCTGCGTGAGCTCCTACAATGAGCAGTTCTTC. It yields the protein CASTPPGTLTCVSSYNEQFF.

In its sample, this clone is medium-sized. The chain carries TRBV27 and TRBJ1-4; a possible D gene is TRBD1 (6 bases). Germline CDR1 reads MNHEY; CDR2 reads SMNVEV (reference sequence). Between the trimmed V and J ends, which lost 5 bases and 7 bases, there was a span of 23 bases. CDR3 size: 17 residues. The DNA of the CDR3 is TGTGCCAGCAGTCCAACGGACACCTCACGAGGGGGTGAAAAACTGTTTTTT. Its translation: CASSPTDTSRGGEKLFF.